These 15 T cell receptor beta chains were sequenced from one sample in a study of T cells after yellow fever vaccination. One entry per CDR3 protein results from TCRdb running MiXCR on the 5' RACE reads. The table records some 220,000 distinct CDR3 sequences, about 3% of them present only once. The material was CD4+ T cells sorted from PBMCs, obtained 10 days after the yellow fever booster vaccination. Receptor source: a man aged 18 to 30 who received the YFV17D yellow fever vaccine.

This clonotype was picked up a small number of times. The chain links TRBV20-1 to TRBJ1-2, with unresolved D. This CDR3 has 14 residues. Trimming shortened V by 8 bases and J by 3 bases, and 19 bases separated the two germline ends. Germline CDR1 is DFQATT and CDR2 is SNEGSKA (reference sequence). DNA of the CDR3: TGCAGTATTAATACGGGATACTCCGACTATGGCTACACCTTC. Translation gives CSINTGYSDYGYTF.

This clonotype has a count of ten or more. J is TRBJ2-5 and V is TRBV5-1; TRBD2 matches 7 bases. CDR1 SGHRS and CDR2 YFSETQ come from the germline V gene. The J segment lost 3 bases and the V segment lost 0 bases, leaving 5 bases of the junction unmatched. This CDR3 contains 15 residues. The CDR3 sequence is CASSLAGLVKETQYF. CDR3 nucleotide sequence: TGCGCCAGCAGCTTGGCCGGACTAGTAAAAGAGACCCAGTACTTC.

The sample holds a few counts of this clonotype. The chain employs TRBV15 and TRBJ2-3, with no clear D. V was pared by 8 bases and J by 0 bases, with 9 bases between. Germline CDR1 reads LNHNV; CDR2 reads YYDKDF (reference sequence). The CDR3 consists of 13 residues. The CDR3 sequence is CATASISTDTQYF. As DNA, the CDR3 is TGTGCCACCGCAAGCATAAGCACAGATACGCAGTATTTT.

The CDR3 loop is CASSLAPRGSSYNEQFF. In DNA form, the CDR3 reads TGTGCCAGCAGCTTAGCGCCGAGGGGGAGCTCCTACAATGAGCAGTTCTTC. The chain uses TRBV7-2 and TRBJ2-1; tentatively, D is TRBD1 (6 bases). This CDR3 comprises 17 residues. Germline CDR1 SGHTA, CDR2 FQGNSA. Trimming took off 0 bases at V and 0 bases at J, with 12 bases between the two ends.

CDR3 bases: TGTGCCAGCAGCCCAGACAGGGATCAATTTTATGGCTACACCTTC. This translates into CASSPDRDQFYGYTF. This rearrangement joins TRBV7-2 to TRBJ1-2, with 7 nucleotides matching TRBD1. This CDR3 contains 15 residues. Germline-derived CDR1 and CDR2 are SGHTA and FQGNSA. Trimming took 5 bases from V and 5 from J; bases not matched to a gene: 11.

This clonotype appeared a few times. This chain uses TRBV6-2 or TRBV6-3 with TRBJ2-5; the D gene is possibly TRBD1 (5 bases). The CDR3 has 15 residues. In germline, CDR1 is MNHEY, CDR2 SVGEGT. V lost 2 bases and J 1 base, leaving 11 bases between the germline ends. DNA of the CDR3: TGTGCCAGCAGTTACGTGACAGTATTCCAAGAGACCCAGTACTTC. Translated, it gives CASSYVTVFQETQYF.

This clonotype was seen many times. This chain connects TRBV19 to TRBJ1-1, with 8 bases fitting TRBD1. The ends lost 8 bases at V and 3 bases at J; junction bases unmatched: 8. CDR1 is LNHDA, CDR2 SQIVND, per germline (reference sequence). The CDR3 covers 14 residues. The CDR3 sequence: CASGVDRADTEAFF. The CDR3 nucleotides read TGTGCCAGTGGGGTGGACAGGGCGGACACTGAAGCTTTCTTT.

This chain uses TRBV7-2 with TRBJ1-6; no clear D gene. Germline loops: CDR1 SGHTA, CDR2 FQGNSA. Between the trimmed V and J ends, which lost 1 base and 9 bases, there was a span of 13 bases. The CDR3 is 15 residues long. The CDR3 coding sequence is TGTGCCAGCAGCTTAGAGGGTTCTACTGGTTCACCCCTCCACTTT. Amino acids: CASSLEGSTGSPLHF.

This clonotype was observed a handful of times. The V gene is TRBV18, the J gene TRBJ1-1; a weak D match, TRBD1 (5 bases). The V end was cut by 3 bases, the J end by 1 base, with 12 bases between. This CDR3 has 15 amino acids. Per the germline V gene, CDR1 is KGHSH and CDR2 is LQKENI. The CDR3 loop reads CASSPPGRENTEAFF. The CDR3 bases are TGTGCCAGCTCACCCCCCGGCAGGGAGAACACTGAAGCTTTCTTT.

At least ten counts were recorded for this clonotype. The rearrangement joins TRBV4-2 to TRBJ1-5; D is uncertain. CDR1 and CDR2 from the germline V gene are LGHNA and YNFKEQ. With 0 bases removed from V and 0 bases from J, the gap between germline ends came to 9 bases. CDR3 size: 16 residues. In DNA, the CDR3 is TGTGCCAGCAGCCAAGAAGCGGGATATAGCAATCAGCCCCAGCATTTT. Its protein is CASSQEAGYSNQPQHF.

This clonotype was seen only a few times. V is TRBV6-5 and J is TRBJ2-5; D ambiguous. Trimming took off 6 bases at V and 5 bases at J, with 25 bases between the two ends. The CDR3 length is 17 residues. Germline loops: CDR1 MNHEY, CDR2 SVGAGI. The CDR3 bases are TGTGCCAGCAGACCTCCGGCACCAAAATCCTGGTCGGAGACCCAGTACTTC. Protein: CASRPPAPKSWSETQYF.

This clonotype appeared many times. The chain joins TRBV5-1 to TRBJ2-1; 9 positions match TRBD1. CDR1 is SGHRS and CDR2 is YFSETQ in the germline V gene. V gave up 4 bases and J gave up 8 bases; unmatched junction bases: 4. The CDR3 runs 13 residues. In DNA, the CDR3 is TGCGCCAGCAGCATGGGACAGGGCTATGAGCAGTTCTTC. As protein: CASSMGQGYEQFF.

This clonotype has only a few counts. The chain employs TRBV5-6 and TRBJ2-3, with 10 bases identical to TRBD1. The length of the CDR3 is 16 residues. The germline V gene has CDR1 SGHDT and CDR2 YYEEEE. The V segment lost 4 bases and the J segment 1 base; nucleotides outside the gene matches: 6. The CDR3 loop reads CASSRTTGGGTDTQYF. The CDR3 DNA follows: TGTGCCAGCAGCAGAACGACAGGGGGCGGCACAGATACGCAGTATTTT.

This clonotype was detected ten times or more. The genes are TRBV18 and TRBJ1-5, with a tentative D call TRBD1 (5 bases). The CDR3 runs 13 residues. The V and J ends lost 6 bases and 6 bases respectively, with 12 bases between them. The V gene's germline CDR1 is KGHSH and CDR2 LQKENI. Here the CDR3 reads CASSPQGGQPQHF. The DNA for the CDR3 is TGTGCCAGCTCTCCGCAGGGTGGTCAGCCCCAGCATTTT.

This clonotype was found many times. The chain has TRBV5-1 and TRBJ1-4, with 8 positions matching TRBD1. V was pared by 0 bases and J by 8 bases, with 6 bases of the junction left unmatched. The germline V gene has CDR1 SGHRS and CDR2 YFSETQ. The CDR3 is made up of 15 amino acids. The CDR3 sequence is CASSLAGTGEEKLFF. The CDR3 DNA follows: TGCGCCAGCAGCTTGGCCGGGACAGGAGAAGAAAAACTGTTTTTT.